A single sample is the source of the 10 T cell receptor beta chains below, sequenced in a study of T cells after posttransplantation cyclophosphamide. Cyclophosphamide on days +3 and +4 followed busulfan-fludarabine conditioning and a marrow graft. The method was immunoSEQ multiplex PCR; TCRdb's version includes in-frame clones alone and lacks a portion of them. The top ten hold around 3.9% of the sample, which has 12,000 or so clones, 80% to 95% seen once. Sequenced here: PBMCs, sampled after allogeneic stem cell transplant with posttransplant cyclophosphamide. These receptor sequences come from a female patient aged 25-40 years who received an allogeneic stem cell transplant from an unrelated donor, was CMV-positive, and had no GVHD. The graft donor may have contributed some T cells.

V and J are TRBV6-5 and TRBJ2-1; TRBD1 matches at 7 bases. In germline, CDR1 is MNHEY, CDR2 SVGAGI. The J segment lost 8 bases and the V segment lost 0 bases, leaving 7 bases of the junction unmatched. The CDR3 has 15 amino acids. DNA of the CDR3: TGTGCCAGCAGTTACTCGGAGACAGGGAATTATGAGCAGTTCTTC. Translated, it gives CASSYSETGNYEQFF.

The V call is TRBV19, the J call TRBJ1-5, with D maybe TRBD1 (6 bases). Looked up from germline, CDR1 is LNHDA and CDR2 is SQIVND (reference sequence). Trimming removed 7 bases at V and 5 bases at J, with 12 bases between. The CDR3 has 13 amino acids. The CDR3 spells CASKVPGDQPQHF. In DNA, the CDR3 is TGTGCCAGTAAGGTTCCAGGGGATCAGCCCCAGCATTTT.

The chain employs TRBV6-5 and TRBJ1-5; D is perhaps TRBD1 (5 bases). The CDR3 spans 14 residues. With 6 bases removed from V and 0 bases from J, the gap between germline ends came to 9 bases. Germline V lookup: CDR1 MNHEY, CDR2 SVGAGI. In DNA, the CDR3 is TGTGCCAGCAGACTCGACAGTAGCAATCAGCCCCAGCATTTT. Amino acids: CASRLDSSNQPQHF.

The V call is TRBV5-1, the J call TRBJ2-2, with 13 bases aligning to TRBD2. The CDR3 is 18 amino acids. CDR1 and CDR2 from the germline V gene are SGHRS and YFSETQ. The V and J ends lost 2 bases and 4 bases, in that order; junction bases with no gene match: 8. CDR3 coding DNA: TGCGCCAGCAGCTTCTTCGGGGGACTAGCGGGACTCACCGGGGAGCTGTTTTTT. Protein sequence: CASSFFGGLAGLTGELFF.

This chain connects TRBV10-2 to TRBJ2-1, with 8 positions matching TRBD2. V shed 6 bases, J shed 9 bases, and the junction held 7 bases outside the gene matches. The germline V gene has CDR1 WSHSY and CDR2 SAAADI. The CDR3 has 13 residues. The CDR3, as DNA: TGCGCCAGCAGGGAGATAGCGGGACGTGAGCAGTTCTTC. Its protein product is CASREIAGREQFF.

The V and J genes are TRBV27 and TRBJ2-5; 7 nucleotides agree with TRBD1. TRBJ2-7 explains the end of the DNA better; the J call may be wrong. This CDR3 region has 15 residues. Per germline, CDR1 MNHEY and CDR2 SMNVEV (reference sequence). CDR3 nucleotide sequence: TGTGCCAGCAGAAGACAGGGTTCCAGCTCCTACGAGCAGTACTTC. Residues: CASRRQGSSSYEQYF.

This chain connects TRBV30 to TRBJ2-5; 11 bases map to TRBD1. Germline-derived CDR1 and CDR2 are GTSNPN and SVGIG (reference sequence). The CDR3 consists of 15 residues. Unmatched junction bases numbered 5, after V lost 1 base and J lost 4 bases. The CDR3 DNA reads TGTGCCTGGAGTGCCAGGACAGGGGGCTCAGAGACCCAGTACTTC. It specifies CAWSARTGGSETQYF.

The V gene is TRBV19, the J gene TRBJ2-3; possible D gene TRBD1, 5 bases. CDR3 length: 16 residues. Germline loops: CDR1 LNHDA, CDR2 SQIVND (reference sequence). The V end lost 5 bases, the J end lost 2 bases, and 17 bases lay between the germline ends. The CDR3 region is CASSPKTVLVTDTQYF. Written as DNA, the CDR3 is TGTGCCAGTAGTCCAAAGACAGTCCTTGTCACAGATACGCAGTATTTT.

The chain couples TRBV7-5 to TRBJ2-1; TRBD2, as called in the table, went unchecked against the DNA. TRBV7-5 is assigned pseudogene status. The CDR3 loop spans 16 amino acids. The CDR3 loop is CVRTFTSGISYNEQFF. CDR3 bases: TGTGTCAGAACTTTTACTAGCGGGATCTCCTACAATGAGCAGTTCTTC.

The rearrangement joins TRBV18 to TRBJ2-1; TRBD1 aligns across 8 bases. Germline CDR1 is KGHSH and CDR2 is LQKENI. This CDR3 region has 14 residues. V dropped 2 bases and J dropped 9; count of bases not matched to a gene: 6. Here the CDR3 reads CASSPINTGGEQFF. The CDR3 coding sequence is TGTGCCAGCTCACCAATTAATACAGGGGGTGAGCAGTTCTTC.